Each of the 27 T cell receptor beta chains below was sequenced from the same sample in a study of blood T cell repertoires in COVID-19. The protocol was immunoSEQ multiplex PCR, while the TCRdb copy is restricted to in-frame clones and leaves out a portion. This table has fewer than 300,000 clones, just over 85% appearing once. The sample taken for sequencing was PBMCs or T cells enriched from blood (not recorded which). The source is a man aged 18 to 29 who had recovered from COVID-19.

V and J are TRBV5-1 and TRBJ1-2; TRBD1 might be the D (6 bases). V was shortened by 4 bases and J by 4 bases, with 14 bases between the two germline ends. Germline assignment: CDR1 SGHRS and CDR2 YFSETQ. The CDR3 is 14 residues long. The CDR3 loop is CASSNGTPIYGYTF. The DNA of the CDR3 is TGCGCCAGCAGCAACGGGACACCGATCTATGGCTACACCTTC.

This chain uses TRBV27 with TRBJ1-2; 9 nucleotides match TRBD1. The CDR3 loop spans 14 amino acids. The germline V gene encodes CDR1 MNHEY and CDR2 SMNVEV (reference sequence). J gave up 7 bases and V 6 bases, and 9 bases lay outside the gene matches. The CDR3: CASRKQGAGGGYTF. As DNA, the CDR3 is TGTGCCAGCAGAAAACAGGGGGCAGGGGGTGGCTACACCTTC.

The chain has TRBV7-9 and TRBJ1-2; D is unclear. The V end was cut by 1 base, the J end by 12 bases, with 12 bases between. CDR1 and CDR2 from the germline V gene are SEHNR and FQNEAQ (reference sequence). This CDR3 region has 12 residues. For the CDR3, the DNA is TGTGCCAGCAGCTTAGAATCCAGGCTCCACACCTTC. Translating it yields CASSLESRLHTF.

This chain joins TRBV27 and TRBJ1-5; TRBD1 might be the D (6 bases). With 9 bases removed from V and 4 bases from J, the gap between germline ends came to 13 bases. This CDR3 spans 13 amino acids. CDR1 and CDR2 (germline): MNHEY, SMNVEV (reference sequence). CDR3 nucleotides: TGTGCCAGTGGCAGTCAGGGGAATCAGCCCCAGCATTTT. This codes for CASGSQGNQPQHF.

V usage is TRBV19 and J usage is TRBJ2-7, with a tentative D call TRBD1 (6 bases). The V and J ends lost 5 bases and 0 bases respectively, with 11 bases between them. Per germline, CDR1 LNHDA and CDR2 SQIVND (reference sequence). The length of the CDR3 is 14 residues. The CDR3 reads CASSADRASYEQYF. The DNA for the CDR3 is TGTGCCAGTAGTGCGGACAGAGCCTCCTACGAGCAGTACTTC.

This clone was seen repeatedly, ten times or more. The chain joins TRBV4-2 to TRBJ2-3, with 8 bases aligning to TRBD2. V was pared by 0 bases and J by 6 bases, with 5 bases of the junction left unmatched. Germline CDR1 is LGHNA and CDR2 is YNFKEQ. The CDR3 totals 15 residues. CDR3 DNA: TGTGCCAGCAGCCAAGACACGGGAGGGCCGGATACGCAGTATTTT. Protein: CASSQDTGGPDTQYF.

This chain joins TRBV28 and TRBJ1-2, with TRBD1 matching over 7 bases. V lost 8 bases, J lost 4 bases, and 4 bases stayed unmatched. The length of the CDR3 is 12 residues. In germline, CDR1 is MDHEN, CDR2 SYDVKM. The DNA for the CDR3 is TGTGCCAGCGAGGGGGCGGGCTATGGCTACACCTTC. This gives the protein CASEGAGYGYTF.

V is TRBV7-2 and J is TRBJ1-2; tentative D call: TRBD1 (5 bases). The CDR3 is 16 residues long. The V end lost 1 base, the J end lost 8 bases, and 20 bases lay between the germline ends. In germline, CDR1 is SGHTA, CDR2 FQGNSA. The CDR3 nucleotides are TGTGCCAGCAGCTTAGTTATTTCCGGGGGGATTGGCGGCTACACCTTC. This translates into CASSLVISGGIGGYTF. Full variable domain (missing parts from reference TRBV7-2 and TRBJ1-2): GAGVSQSPSNKVTEKGKDVELRCDPISGHTALYWYRQSLGQGLEFLIYFQGNSAPDKSGLPSDRFSAERTGGSVSTLTIQRTQQEDSAVYLCASSLVISGGIGGYTFGSGTRLTVV.

The genes are TRBV19 and TRBJ1-1; 9 bases match TRBD1. From germline, CDR1 is LNHDA and CDR2 SQIVND (reference sequence). J lost 0 bases, V lost 4 bases, and 3 bases had no gene match. The CDR3 has 15 amino acids. The CDR3 region is CASSNGQGLNTEAFF. As DNA, the CDR3 is TGTGCCAGTAGTAACGGACAGGGGCTGAACACTGAAGCTTTCTTT.

The chain carries TRBV9 and TRBJ1-1; TRBD1 matches 8 bases. This CDR3 is 15 amino acids long. CDR1 and CDR2 (germline): SGDLS, YYNGEE. V shed 3 bases and J 0 bases; nucleotides not matched to a gene: 4. CDR3 sequence (DNA): TGTGCCAGCAGCGCGCAGACAGGGGTGAACACTGAAGCTTTCTTT. Its protein is CASSAQTGVNTEAFF.

The genes are TRBV5-6 and TRBJ2-7; D is unclear. The CDR3 sequence is 14 residues long. V lost 1 base to trimming and J lost 4 bases, with 12 bases between them. Germline-derived CDR1 and CDR2 are SGHDT and YYEEEE. The CDR3 nucleotides read TGTGCCAGCAGCTTGATCAGTAAAAATTACGAGCAGTACTTC. It is translated as CASSLISKNYEQYF.

This clone was detected only a few times. The V gene is TRBV19, the J gene TRBJ2-2; 10 bases are a match to TRBD2. Unmatched junction bases numbered 13, after V lost 8 bases and J lost 7 bases. Germline V gene data show CDR1 as LNHDA and CDR2 as SQIVND (reference sequence). CDR3 size: 16 residues. CDR3 bases: TGTGCCAGTCGCACTCCTAGCGGGGGCCGCGTCGGGGAGCTGTTTTTT. It specifies CASRTPSGGRVGELFF.

This rearrangement joins TRBV2 to TRBJ2-1, with 8 positions matching TRBD2. The CDR3 covers 16 residues. In germline, CDR1 is SNHLY, CDR2 FYNNEI. Losses at the gene ends were 5 bases for V and 1 base for J; bases not matched to a gene: 7. The CDR3 reads CASSTIAGLSYNEQFF. Here the CDR3 DNA reads TGTGCCAGCAGTACGATAGCGGGGTTGTCCTACAATGAGCAGTTCTTC.

The chain links TRBV12-5 to TRBJ1-1; D perhaps matches TRBD1 (5 bases). CDR3 length: 15 residues. V lost 6 bases to trimming and J lost 0 bases, with 14 bases between them. Germline V gene sequence: CDR1 LGHNT, CDR2 FRNRAP. The CDR3 loop is CASGNSQGLNTEAFF. The CDR3 nucleotides are TGTGCTAGTGGGAACAGTCAGGGTCTGAACACTGAAGCTTTCTTT.

For this clone: Compared with germline, one end of the junction differs, possibly owing to a read error. The V gene is TRBV5-1, the J gene TRBJ2-1; 11 bases map to TRBD2. Germline V gene sequence: CDR1 SGHRS, CDR2 YFSETQ. This CDR3 has 18 amino acids. The CDR3 nucleotides read TGCGCCAGCAGCTTGGCCATAGAGTGGACTAGCGGGTCGAATGATCAGTTCTTC. As protein: CASSLAIEWTSGSNDQFF.

CDR3 in DNA: TGTGCCAGCAGTTTACTAATAGCGGGAGGGCCTCATGAGCAGTTCTTC. As protein: CASSLLIAGGPHEQFF. The J gene is TRBJ2-1, the V gene TRBV28, with 11 bases aligning to TRBD2. The V gene's germline CDR1 is MDHEN and CDR2 SYDVKM. Trimming cost V 2 bases and J 8 bases; bases outside gene matches: 8. The CDR3 runs to 16 residues.

This clone was picked up one time. The V call is TRBV6-5, the J call TRBJ2-3, with 10 bases identical to TRBD2. Trimming cost V 3 bases and J 4 bases; bases outside gene matches: 1. The CDR3 spans 14 residues. CDR1 and CDR2 (germline): MNHEY, SVGAGI. This CDR3 is CASSYGLAADTQYF. The CDR3 DNA follows: TGTGCCAGCAGTTATGGACTAGCGGCAGATACGCAGTATTTT.

This clone was seen just once. The chain carries TRBV27 and TRBJ1-1; TRBD1 matches 8 bases. The CDR3 has 15 residues. Trimming removed 6 bases from V and 4 bases from J; junction bases left unmatched: 10. Germline V CDR1 and CDR2: MNHEY, SMNVEV (reference sequence). CDR3 loop: CASRWTGIRRTEAFF. The CDR3 DNA reads as TGTGCCAGCAGATGGACAGGGATACGGCGCACTGAAGCTTTCTTT.

CDR3 sequence: CASSLDREYPNEKLFF. The DNA of the CDR3 is TGTGCCAGCAGCTTAGATCGGGAGTATCCTAATGAAAAACTGTTTTTT. The chain recombines TRBV7-8 with TRBJ1-4; D gene uncertain. CDR1 SGHVS and CDR2 FQNEAQ come from the germline V gene. V dropped 1 base and J dropped 3 bases, with 12 bases sitting between them. The CDR3 totals 16 residues.

The rearrangement joins TRBV30 to TRBJ1-4; unclear D gene. Germline assignment: CDR1 GTSNPN and CDR2 SVGIG (reference sequence). The CDR3 contains 14 residues. V was clipped by 4 bases and J by 7 bases, with 16 bases between them. The CDR3 DNA reads TGTGCCTGGAACTTCGTCAACGAGCGTGAAAAACTGTTTTTT. Translated: CAWNFVNEREKLFF.

The rearrangement joins TRBV7-2 to TRBJ2-5, with a possible D match to TRBD1 (6 bases). The CDR3 has 12 amino acids. Between the trimmed V and J ends, which lost 5 bases and 5 bases, there was a span of 9 bases. CDR1 SGHTA and CDR2 FQGNSA come from the germline V gene. CDR3 sequence reads: CASSEQGETQYF. The DNA for the CDR3 is TGTGCCAGCAGCGAACAGGGCGAGACCCAGTACTTC.

J is TRBJ1-4 and V is TRBV25-1; no clear D. Germline V gene lookup returns CDR1 MGHDK and CDR2 SYGVNS. The CDR3 is 15 residues long. V lost 4 bases and J lost 0, with 9 bases in between. The DNA of the CDR3 is TGTGCCAGCAGTGGGCATACCGCAACTAATGAAAAACTGTTTTTT. It yields the protein CASSGHTATNEKLFF.

The chain employs TRBV5-1 and TRBJ2-3; D remains ambiguous. Germline assignment: CDR1 SGHRS and CDR2 YFSETQ. With 0 bases removed from V and 1 base from J, the gap between germline ends came to 6 bases. CDR3 size: 14 residues. CDR3 region: CASSLEHRTDTQYF. The DNA for the CDR3 is TGCGCCAGCAGCTTGGAGCACCGCACAGATACGCAGTATTTT.

The rearrangement uses TRBV10-3 and TRBJ1-2; D remains unclear. The V end was cut by 0 bases, the J end by 8 bases, with 13 bases between. In germline, CDR1 is ENHRY, CDR2 SYGVKD. The CDR3 is made up of 14 amino acids. The CDR3 protein is CAISESGGRRGYTF. CDR3 bases: TGTGCCATCAGTGAGTCCGGCGGCCGGAGGGGCTACACCTTC.

The J gene is TRBJ2-3, the V gene TRBV19; the D gene is possibly TRBD2 (5 bases). The CDR3 loop spans 16 amino acids. The V end lost 1 base, the J end lost 7 bases, and 18 bases lay between the germline ends. Germline CDR1 and CDR2: LNHDA and SQIVND (reference sequence). CDR3 sequence reads: CASSIVRLAESHTQYF. The CDR3 DNA sequence: TGTGCCAGTAGTATAGTTCGGCTAGCAGAATCCCATACGCAGTATTTT.

The V and J genes are TRBV5-1 and TRBJ2-7; TRBD1 matches at 9 bases. CDR1 and CDR2 (germline): SGHRS, YFSETQ. The CDR3 has 15 amino acids. After removal of 4 bases from V and 2 bases from J, the junction contained 7 bases not matched to a gene. Written as DNA, the CDR3 is TGCGCCAGCAGCCCGGAGGGGACAGGGCCCTACGAGCAGTACTTC. As protein: CASSPEGTGPYEQYF.

The V call is TRBV4-2, the J call TRBJ1-3; D is ambiguous. V dropped 3 bases and J dropped 0 bases, with 18 bases sitting between them. The germline CDR1 and CDR2 sequences are LGHNA and YNFKEQ. The CDR3 has 18 amino acids. CDR3 nucleotide sequence: TGTGCCAGCAGCCAGCCGGGAGACCCGCTGGCCTCTGGAAACACCATATATTTT. This encodes CASSQPGDPLASGNTIYF.